The clone carrying this T cell receptor (beta chain) occurred once. The target antigen is unknown. At one boundary the junction diverges from the germline segment, which might be a read error. This specimen comes from a study of blood T cells in healthy people across ages. With a J-beta primer mix and a sample-barcoded 5' primer, a second PCR ran about 6 to 11 cycles. A template-switch adaptor that had 12 random nucleotides put a tag on each cDNA molecule. TCRdb re-derived calls from the 5' RACE reads in MiXCR, one entry per CDR3 protein. The profile shows some 760,000 distinct CDR3 sequences, approximately 25% of them singletons. General study findings and limits: Naive CD4+ cell counts and diversity both ran higher in long-lived than in aged donors.

This sample also appeared in a second study, on T cells of mothers and their children. As that report states: The donors comprised more than 5 children and their three healthy Caucasian mothers. Each mother gave over 9.5 million TCR beta CDR3 reads; each child, roughly 3 million.

Sequencing was carried out using blood. The TCR comes from a boy between 10 and 17 years old in good health.

CDR3 region: CASILARGNTGELFF. The CDR3 coding sequence is TGTGCCAGCATCTTAGCACGGGGGAACACCGGGGAGCTGTTTTTT. The chain combines TRBV7-2 with TRBJ2-2; perhaps TRBD2 as D (5 bases). This CDR3 has 15 residues. The V gene's germline CDR1 is SGHTA and CDR2 FQGNSA.